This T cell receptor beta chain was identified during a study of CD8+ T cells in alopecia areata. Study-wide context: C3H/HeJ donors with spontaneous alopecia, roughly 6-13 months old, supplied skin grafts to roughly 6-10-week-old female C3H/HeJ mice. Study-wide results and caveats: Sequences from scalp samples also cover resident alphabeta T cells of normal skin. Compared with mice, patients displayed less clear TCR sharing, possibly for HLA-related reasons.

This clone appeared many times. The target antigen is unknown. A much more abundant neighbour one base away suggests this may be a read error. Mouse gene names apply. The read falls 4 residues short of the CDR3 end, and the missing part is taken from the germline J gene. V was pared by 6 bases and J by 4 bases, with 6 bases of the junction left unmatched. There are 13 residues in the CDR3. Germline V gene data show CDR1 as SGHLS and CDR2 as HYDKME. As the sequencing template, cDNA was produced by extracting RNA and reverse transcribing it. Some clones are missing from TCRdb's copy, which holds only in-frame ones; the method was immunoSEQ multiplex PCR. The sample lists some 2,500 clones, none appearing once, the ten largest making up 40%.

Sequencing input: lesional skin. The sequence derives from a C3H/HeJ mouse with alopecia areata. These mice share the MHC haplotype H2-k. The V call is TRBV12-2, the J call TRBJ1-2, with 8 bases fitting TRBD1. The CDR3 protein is CASSDRGSSDYTF. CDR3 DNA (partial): TGTGCCAGCAGTGACAGGGGTAGCTCC.